Below, 8 T cell receptor beta chains from the same sample are listed, as sequenced in a study of vaccination effects on CD4 cells after COVID-19. Pools of viral peptides were used by the ViraFEST assay to expand antigen-specific CD4+ T cells ahead of sequencing. CD4+ T cells were isolated after around 10 days of culture. The table came from immunoSEQ multiplex PCR; TCRdb's copy has only in-frame clones and leaves some out. This table has approximately 54,000 clones, 80% appearing once. For these TCRs, the target antigens are not known. The starting material was CD4+ T cells from PBMCs cultured with HCoV-229E spike peptides, obtained before COVID-19 vaccination. The receptors stem from a human donor who received a COVID-19 vaccine.

V gene TRBV21-1 combines with J gene TRBJ2-1; TRBD1, the D gene given by the table, was not confirmed from the DNA. TRBV21-1 constitutes a pseudogene. CDR3 length: 17 amino acids. The CDR3 reads CASSKKDRGSTYNEQFF. Written as DNA, the CDR3 is TGTGCCAGCAGCAAGAAGGACAGGGGCTCTACCTACAATGAGCAGTTCTTC.

This clone came up once. This chain links TRBV6-5 with TRBJ2-1; 9 nucleotides match TRBD1. This CDR3 has 14 residues. Germline CDR1 is MNHEY and CDR2 is SVGAGI. The trim removed 9 bases at V and 6 bases at J, leaving 9 bases unmatched. The CDR3 loop reads CASVGADRGNEQFF. DNA for the CDR3: TGTGCCAGTGTCGGAGCGGACAGGGGCAATGAGCAGTTCTTC.

This clone was counted between two and nine times. V usage is TRBV7-2 and J usage is TRBJ2-2; D is unclear. The CDR3 runs to 15 residues. Germline values: CDR1 SGHTA, CDR2 FQGNSA. The ends were cut back, 5 bases at V and 1 base at J, with 11 bases in the middle. The CDR3 here is CASSPTQLNTGELFF. In DNA, the CDR3 is TGTGCCAGCAGCCCTACGCAGCTGAACACCGGGGAGCTGTTTTTT.

The genes are TRBV6-2 or TRBV6-3 and TRBJ1-2; possibly TRBD1 for D (5 bases). This CDR3 has 14 amino acids. The germline V and J ends were trimmed by 6 bases and 2 bases, with 13 bases remaining between them. The V gene's germline CDR1 is MNHEY and CDR2 SVGEGT. The DNA for the CDR3 is TGTGCCAGCAGCGGAACAGGTACCAACTATGGCTACACCTTC. It translates to CASSGTGTNYGYTF.

The genes are TRBV12-3 or TRBV12-4 and TRBJ1-5, with a tentative D call TRBD1 (6 bases). This CDR3 comprises 13 residues. V was pared by 5 bases and J by 4 bases, with 9 bases between. CDR3 in DNA: TGTGCCAGCAGTGGGGGGGCGAATCAGCCCCAGCATTTT. It codes for CASSGGANQPQHF.

This clone was seen only a few times. The chain recombines TRBV27 with TRBJ2-1; D is ambiguous. CDR1 is MNHEY, CDR2 SMNVEV, per germline (reference sequence). Trimming cost V 6 bases and J 3 bases, with 21 bases left between them. The CDR3 runs to 17 residues. The CDR3: CASSLQRHTLYYNEQFF. CDR3 nucleotide sequence: TGTGCCAGCAGCCTACAGCGACACACCCTTTACTACAATGAGCAGTTCTTC.

This rearrangement joins TRBV28 to TRBJ2-4; 7 nucleotides line up with TRBD1. V lost 2 bases to trimming and J lost 0 bases; unmatched junction nucleotides: 10. Germline lookup yields CDR1 MDHEN and CDR2 SYDVKM. CDR3 length equals 18 residues. CDR3 residues: CASSLGARQGRAKNIQYF. The CDR3 coding sequence is TGTGCCAGCAGTTTAGGGGCCCGACAGGGCAGAGCCAAAAACATTCAGTACTTC. Filled out from reference TRBV28 and TRBJ2-4, the complete variable domain reads DVKVTQSSRYLVKRTGEKVFLECVQDMDHENMFWYRQDPGLGLRLIYFSYDVKMKEKGDIPEGYSVSREKKERFSLILESASTNQTSMYLCASSLGARQGRAKNIQYFGAGTRLSVL.

V is TRBV6-5 and J is TRBJ2-6; D is unclear. The CDR3 covers 14 residues. Trimming left V 8 bases short and J 4 bases short, with 12 bases between. Germline values: CDR1 MNHEY, CDR2 SVGAGI. In nucleotides, the CDR3 is TGTGCCAGCGGCACGGCTGGAGGGGCCAACGTCCTGACTTTC. Its protein is CASGTAGGANVLTF.